Presented here are 22 T cell receptor beta chains from one specimen sequenced in a study of cytomegalovirus exposure and HLA in healthy donors. The PCR was carried out with 60 Vbeta primers and 13 Jbeta primers. Clones were read by immunoSEQ multiplex PCR, and TCRdb kept only the in-frame ones, dropping some. The sample consists of just over 150,000 clones, around 88% of them appearing once. Sequenced sample: PBMCs. The receptor source for this set is a woman aged 18-35 years in good health and CMV-seronegative.

The rearrangement links TRBV28 to TRBJ2-1, with 9 positions matching TRBD1. Germline CDR1 is MDHEN and CDR2 is SYDVKM. The CDR3 is 15 residues long. J was trimmed by 9 bases and V by 3 bases; bases with no gene match: 9. CDR3 protein: CASSFSWTGVGEQFF. CDR3 DNA sequence: TGTGCCAGCAGTTTTTCCTGGACAGGGGTCGGTGAGCAGTTCTTC.

The V call is TRBV30, the J call TRBJ2-2; D not certain. In germline, CDR1 is GTSNPN, CDR2 SVGIG (reference sequence). CDR3 length: 10 residues. V lost 8 bases, J lost 4 bases, and 5 bases lay in between. The CDR3 DNA reads TGTGCCGGCCTCACCGGGGAGCTGTTTTTT. Translating it yields CAGLTGELFF.

The gene calls are TRBV27 and TRBJ2-2; 7 positions match TRBD1. Germline CDR1 is MNHEY and CDR2 is SMNVEV (reference sequence). The CDR3 runs to 12 residues. V shed 7 bases, J shed 12 bases, and the junction held 8 bases outside the gene matches. The CDR3 DNA is TGTGCCAGCAACATACAGGGGCGGCAGCTGTTTTTT. It codes for CASNIQGRQLFF.

CDR3 residues: CSRGDRAVQSSGNTIYF. CDR3 nucleotides: TGTTCCCGAGGGGACAGAGCGGTACAAAGCTCTGGAAACACCATATATTTT. The V and J genes are TRBV27 and TRBJ1-3; 7 nucleotides align to TRBD1. The length of the CDR3 is 17 residues. Germline loops: CDR1 MNHEY, CDR2 SMNVEV (reference sequence).

In its sample, this clone was seen once. This rearrangement joins TRBV27 to TRBJ1-6, with 8 bases identical to TRBD1. Germline V CDR1 and CDR2: MNHEY, SMNVEV (reference sequence). The CDR3 is 13 residues long. With V trimmed by 6 bases and J by 10 bases, 5 bases remained unmatched. The CDR3 loop reads CASSRTGTSPLHF. Here the CDR3 DNA reads TGTGCCAGCAGCCGGACAGGGACCTCACCCCTCCACTTT.

This clone was seen more than once but under ten times. The V call is TRBV14, the J call TRBJ1-4; D is unclear. The V end was cut by 4 bases, the J end by 8 bases, with 11 bases between. The V gene's germline CDR1 is SGHDN and CDR2 FVKESK. CDR3 length: 13 residues. In DNA form, the CDR3 reads TGTGCCAGCAGCCGCATGACTGGGGAAAAACTGTTTTTT. Amino acids: CASSRMTGEKLFF.

The J gene is TRBJ2-5, the V gene TRBV30; a possible D gene is TRBD2 (5 bases). The germline V gene has CDR1 GTSNPN and CDR2 SVGIG (reference sequence). V was cut by 3 bases and J by 3 bases, with 14 bases left in between. The CDR3 totals 14 residues. DNA for the CDR3: TGTGCCTGGAGCCCCCGGGGTGGGGAAGAGACCCAGTACTTC. It yields the protein CAWSPRGGEETQYF.

The chain recombines TRBV28 with TRBJ1-2; no firm D call. V lost 7 bases, J lost 2 bases, and 11 bases lay in between. Germline assignment: CDR1 MDHEN and CDR2 SYDVKM. The CDR3 consists of 13 residues. CDR3 DNA: TGTGCCAGCAAATATCCGGGGAACTATGGCTACACCTTC. Amino acids: CASKYPGNYGYTF.

The chain is built from TRBV27 and TRBJ1-2; 7 nucleotides match TRBD1. CDR1 and CDR2 (germline): MNHEY, SMNVEV (reference sequence). V shed 5 bases, J shed 5 bases, and the junction held 8 bases outside the gene matches. The CDR3 spans 14 residues. CDR3 sequence reads: CASSPGTVGYGYTF. In DNA form, the CDR3 reads TGTGCCAGCAGTCCCGGGACAGTCGGGTATGGCTACACCTTC.

CDR3 loop: CASSSSGGPGTQYF. CDR3 sequence (DNA): TGTGCCAGCAGTTCTAGCGGGGGCCCCGGGACCCAGTACTTC. V and J are TRBV7-9 and TRBJ2-5; 10 positions match TRBD2. With V trimmed by 6 bases and J by 7 bases, 8 bases remained unmatched. The germline gives CDR1 SEHNR, CDR2 FQNEAQ (reference sequence). This CDR3 contains 14 residues.

V usage is TRBV9 and J usage is TRBJ2-1; TRBD2 might be the D (5 bases). The V and J ends lost 4 bases and 7 bases respectively, with 18 bases between them. Germline CDR1 reads SGDLS; CDR2 reads YYNGEE. The CDR3 has 15 amino acids. CDR3 amino acids: CASSPRGPGDNEQFF. The CDR3 coding sequence is TGTGCCAGCAGCCCCCGAGGGCCTGGTGATAATGAGCAGTTCTTC. The full variable domain, completed using reference TRBV9 and TRBJ2-1, is DSGVTQTPKHLITATGQRVTLRCSPRSGDLSVYWYQQSLDQGLQFLIQYYNGEERAKGNILERFSAQQFPDLHSELNLSSLELGDSALYFCASSPRGPGDNEQFFGPGTRLTVL.

CDR3 sequence: CASSLAGWEGTEAFF. In DNA, the CDR3 is TGTGCCAGCAGCTTAGCCGGGTGGGAGGGCACTGAAGCTTTCTTT. The gene calls are TRBV7-8 and TRBJ1-1, with no clear D. CDR1 is SGHVS and CDR2 is FQNEAQ in the germline V gene. This CDR3 contains 15 residues. Trimming pared 0 bases from V and 4 bases from J, leaving 12 bases between.

The V gene is TRBV4-2, the J gene TRBJ2-3; 11 positions agree with TRBD2. Germline loops: CDR1 LGHNA, CDR2 YNFKEQ. The CDR3 runs to 15 residues. V was pared by 4 bases and J by 7 bases, with 7 bases of the junction left unmatched. The CDR3 DNA reads TGTGCCAGCAGCCGAGAGATAGCGGGGGGGTATACGCAGTATTTT. It yields the protein CASSREIAGGYTQYF.

The chain is built from TRBV11-1 and TRBJ2-1, with TRBD2 identical over 7 bases. This CDR3 comprises 15 residues. The trim removed 1 base at V and 6 bases at J, leaving 6 bases unmatched. Germline CDR1 reads SGHAT; CDR2 reads FQDESV (reference sequence). CDR3 amino acids: CASSLVAGAGNEQFF. CDR3 DNA sequence: TGTGCCAGCAGCTTAGTGGCGGGAGCGGGCAATGAGCAGTTCTTC.

The rearrangement uses TRBV27 and TRBJ2-1; a weak D match, TRBD2 (5 bases). V was shortened by 3 bases and J by 7 bases, with 19 bases between the two germline ends. Germline V gives CDR1 MNHEY, CDR2 SMNVEV (reference sequence). The CDR3 runs to 16 residues. DNA for the CDR3: TGTGCCAGCAGTTTCTCATCTGGGAGCTTGTTGAATGAGCAGTTCTTC. It translates to CASSFSSGSLLNEQFF.

The CDR3 here is CAISESLTATYEQYF. In DNA form, the CDR3 reads TGTGCCATCAGTGAGTCTCTGACAGCCACCTACGAGCAGTACTTC. The chain is built from TRBV10-3 and TRBJ2-5; tentatively, D is TRBD1 (5 bases). The J call may be in error: the DNA end matches TRBJ2-7 better. The CDR3 spans 15 residues. Germline assignment: CDR1 ENHRY and CDR2 SYGVKD.

The chain combines TRBV11-3 with TRBJ2-3; 13 nucleotides line up with TRBD2. This CDR3 is 17 amino acids long. Germline values: CDR1 SGHNT, CDR2 YENEEA. With 1 base clipped from V and 2 bases from J, the junction kept 3 bases outside the gene matches. The CDR3 loop reads CASSLGLAGGYTDTQYF. CDR3 coding DNA: TGTGCCAGCAGCTTAGGACTAGCGGGAGGCTACACAGATACGCAGTATTTT. Supplemented by reference TRBV11-3 and TRBJ2-3, the full variable domain reads EAGVVQSPRYKIIEKKQPVAFWCNPISGHNTLYWYLQNLGQGPELLIRYENEEAVDDSQLPKDRFSAERLKGVDSTLKIQPAELGDSAVYLCASSLGLAGGYTDTQYFGPGTRLTVL.

The V call is TRBV6-5, the J call TRBJ1-3; D is perhaps TRBD1 (6 bases). Germline CDR1 MNHEY, CDR2 SVGAGI. This CDR3 has 14 residues. Trimming cost V 5 bases and J 0 bases, with 8 bases left between them. The CDR3 protein is CASSRTVSGNTIYF. The DNA of the CDR3 is TGTGCCAGCAGTCGGACAGTCTCTGGAAACACCATATATTTT.

This chain uses TRBV5-1 with TRBJ2-5; perhaps TRBD2 as D (5 bases). Germline CDR1 reads SGHRS; CDR2 reads YFSETQ. The CDR3 extends over 12 amino acids. The germline V and J ends were trimmed by 8 bases and 9 bases, with 17 bases remaining between them. The CDR3 here is CASQDSFPPQYF. The CDR3 nucleotides read TGCGCCAGTCAGGACTCTTTCCCACCCCAGTACTTC.

The chain employs TRBV7-8 and TRBJ1-2, with a possible D match to TRBD1 (6 bases). The germline V gene encodes CDR1 SGHVS and CDR2 FQNEAQ. V dropped 4 bases and J dropped 2 bases, with 14 bases sitting between them. This CDR3 has 15 amino acids. The CDR3 region is CASSSYRDMNYGYTF. Written as DNA, the CDR3 is TGTGCCAGCAGCTCTTATCGGGACATGAACTATGGCTACACCTTC.

The V call is TRBV6-1, the J call TRBJ2-2; D perhaps matches TRBD2 (5 bases). CDR1 and CDR2 from the germline V gene are MNHNS and SASEGT. V shed 6 bases and J shed 7 bases, with 9 bases lying between them. The CDR3 runs 12 residues. CDR3 coding DNA: TGTGCCAGCAGACACGAGGGCGGGGAGCTGTTTTTT. Translation: CASRHEGGELFF.

The rearrangement links TRBV7-2 to TRBJ2-3, with TRBD2 matching over 15 bases. V lost 1 base and J lost 5; bases outside the gene matches: 4. CDR3 size: 17 residues. From germline, CDR1 is SGHTA and CDR2 FQGNSA. The CDR3 DNA is TGTGCCAGCAGCTTAGTAGGGACTAGCGGGGGGCAAGATACGCAGTATTTT. Its translation: CASSLVGTSGGQDTQYF.